Below are 31 T cell receptor beta chains sequenced from a single sample in a study of shared clonotypes between healthy human individuals. The assay was immunoSEQ multiplex PCR, and TCRdb's table has in-frame clones only and misses some. Among about 710,000 clones listed, 73% were seen once. Sequenced input: memory CD4+ T cells sorted from blood. As to subset: CD45RA-negative fraction. These TCRs come from a woman in her 30s in good health.

The V call is TRBV6-1, the J call TRBJ1-5; TRBD1 agrees at 9 bases. The germline gives CDR1 MNHNS, CDR2 SASEGT. The V and J ends lost 6 bases and 7 bases, in that order; junction bases with no gene match: 10. The CDR3 extends over 15 amino acids. CDR3 sequence reads: CASRGDRGGGQPQHF. CDR3 DNA sequence: TGTGCCAGCAGAGGAGACAGGGGGGGAGGACAGCCCCAGCATTTT.

This clone was seen only a few times. The V gene is TRBV4-1, the J gene TRBJ1-5, with D possibly TRBD1 on 6 matching bases. The ends were cut back, 0 bases at V and 2 bases at J, with 11 bases in the middle. This CDR3 contains 16 residues. CDR1 and CDR2 from the germline V gene are MGHRA and YSYEKL. The CDR3 sequence is CASSQDGGMGNQPQHF. The CDR3 DNA reads as TGCGCCAGCAGCCAAGACGGGGGCATGGGCAATCAGCCCCAGCATTTT.

The CDR3 nucleotides read TGTGCCAGTAGTATACGGACAGGGCCTACCTACGAGCAGTACTTC. Translating gives CASSIRTGPTYEQYF. The chain combines TRBV19 with TRBJ2-7, with TRBD1 identical over 8 bases. Germline V CDR1 and CDR2: LNHDA, SQIVND (reference sequence). There are 15 residues in the CDR3. Trimming cost V 2 bases and J 2 bases; bases outside gene matches: 5.

The chain joins TRBV4-1 to TRBJ1-2, with D perhaps matching TRBD1 (5 bases). CDR3 length equals 20 residues. Germline values: CDR1 MGHRA, CDR2 YSYEKL. V lost 8 bases, J lost 6 bases, and 37 bases lay in between. Here the CDR3 reads CASRSYITPRDGGPRDGYTF. The CDR3 bases are TGCGCCAGCCGCTCTTATATAACCCCCCGGGACGGTGGCCCCAGGGATGGCTACACCTTC.

This clone has a single count. The genes are TRBV4-2 and TRBJ2-1; D gene unclear. This CDR3 region has 14 residues. Between the trimmed V and J ends, which lost 0 bases and 7 bases, there was a span of 10 bases. Germline CDR1 LGHNA, CDR2 YNFKEQ. This CDR3 is CASSQDLPRNEQFF. CDR3 sequence (DNA): TGTGCCAGCAGCCAAGATCTCCCTAGGAATGAGCAGTTCTTC.

The V and J genes are TRBV18 and TRBJ2-7; D is possibly TRBD2 (6 bases). Trimming took off 1 base at V and 5 bases at J, with 12 bases between the two ends. CDR3 length: 14 amino acids. Germline-derived CDR1 and CDR2 are KGHSH and LQKENI. This CDR3 is CASSPRASADEQYF. The CDR3, as DNA: TGTGCCAGCTCACCACGGGCTAGCGCAGACGAGCAGTACTTC.

V is TRBV11-1 and J is TRBJ2-1; D call uncertain. The germline CDR1 and CDR2 sequences are SGHAT and FQDESV (reference sequence). CDR3 length: 16 residues. Deletions cut 5 bases from V and 0 bases from J, with 14 bases between. The CDR3 sequence: CASSPRRRSSYNEQFF. The CDR3 DNA sequence: TGTGCCAGCAGCCCCCGTAGGCGTAGCTCCTACAATGAGCAGTTCTTC.

V gene TRBV7-2 combines with J gene TRBJ1-5, with 11 positions matching TRBD1. The CDR3 covers 15 residues. Germline V gene sequence: CDR1 SGHTA, CDR2 FQGNSA. After removal of 5 bases from V and 6 bases from J, the junction contained 6 bases not matched to a gene. CDR3 region: CASSPGQGAFQPQHF. The CDR3 nucleotides are TGTGCCAGCAGCCCCGGACAGGGGGCCTTTCAGCCCCAGCATTTT.

This clone turned up a few times. The chain couples TRBV6-6 to TRBJ2-3; no definite D call. V was trimmed by 6 bases and J by 9 bases, leaving 16 bases between them. The CDR3 is 13 residues long. Germline lookup yields CDR1 MNHNY and CDR2 SVGAGI (reference sequence). This chain's CDR3 is CASSASLLATQYF. The CDR3 bases are TGTGCCAGCAGCGCAAGTTTATTGGCCACGCAGTATTTT.

This sequence joins TRBV28 and TRBJ2-5; 7 bases map to TRBD1. The J call may not be correct, given that the DNA end is closer to TRBJ2-7. The germline CDR1 and CDR2 sequences are MDHEN and SYDVKM. The CDR3 runs 13 residues. DNA of the CDR3: TGTGCCAGCAACAGGGGAAGCTCCTACGAGCAGTACTTC. Translation: CASNRGSSYEQYF.

The chain links TRBV6-1 to TRBJ2-3; 7 nucleotides agree with TRBD2. V was clipped by 4 bases and J by 3 bases; unmatched bases: 4. The CDR3 totals 14 residues. Germline V gene data show CDR1 as MNHNS and CDR2 as SASEGT. CDR3 in amino acids: CASSGGRDTDTQYF. CDR3 DNA sequence: TGTGCCAGCAGTGGAGGGAGGGATACAGATACGCAGTATTTT.

This clone was seen repeatedly, ten times or more. This rearrangement joins TRBV11-2 to TRBJ2-7, with D perhaps matching TRBD2 (5 bases). Germline loops: CDR1 SGHAT, CDR2 FQNNGV. V lost 4 bases, J lost 6 bases, and 19 bases lay in between. This CDR3 spans 15 amino acids. The CDR3 nucleotides are TGTGCCAGCAGCTCGACTACCACCCGTTGGGGCGAGCAGTACTTC. Translating gives CASSSTTTRWGEQYF.

The rearrangement uses TRBV14 and TRBJ1-4; TRBD1 might be the D (6 bases). V shed 4 bases and J shed 6 bases, with 15 bases lying between them. CDR1 is SGHDN and CDR2 is FVKESK in the germline V gene. The CDR3 is 15 residues long. This CDR3 is CASSPWGGADEKLFF. CDR3 DNA: TGTGCCAGCAGCCCCTGGGGGGGCGCGGATGAAAAACTGTTTTTT.

This chain connects TRBV5-6 to TRBJ1-1; a possible D gene is TRBD1 (6 bases). CDR1 and CDR2 from the germline V gene are SGHDT and YYEEEE. CDR3 length: 13 residues. V was clipped by 3 bases and J by 7 bases, with 13 bases between them. The CDR3 nucleotides are TGTGCCAGCAGCTGGCCGGGGGCTGTTGAAGCTTTCTTT. It is translated as CASSWPGAVEAFF. Variable domain in full (rest from reference TRBV5-6 and TRBJ1-1): DAGVTQSPTHLIKTRGQQVTLRCSPKSGHDTVSWYQQALGQGPQFIFQYYEEEERQRGNFPDRFSGHQFPNYSSELNVNALLLGDSALYLCASSWPGAVEAFFGQGTRLTVV.

In regard to this clone: Germline is not matched at one junction end, which may reflect a read error. The rearrangement uses TRBV27 and TRBJ2-5; 10 bases fit TRBD1. Germline loops: CDR1 MNHEY, CDR2 SMNVEV (reference sequence). The CDR3 extends over 17 amino acids. The CDR3 loop is CASRFLGQGEHQETQYF. The CDR3 nucleotides read TGTGCCAGCCGTTTCCTCGGACAGGGGGAACACCAAGAGACCCAGTACTTC.

The genes are TRBV10-1 and TRBJ1-1; perhaps TRBD1 as D (5 bases). This CDR3 is 12 amino acids long. The germline gives CDR1 WNHNN, CDR2 SYGVQD (reference sequence). Deletions cut 6 bases from V and 7 bases from J, with 12 bases between. CDR3: CASSRRDGEAFF. CDR3 DNA sequence: TGCGCCAGCAGCCGCCGGGACGGTGAAGCTTTCTTT.

J is TRBJ2-2 and V is TRBV6-5, with TRBD2 matching 10 bases. This CDR3 region has 16 residues. Per germline, CDR1 MNHEY and CDR2 SVGAGI. Trimming removed 2 bases from V and 5 bases from J; junction bases left unmatched: 5. The DNA for the CDR3 is TGTGCCAGCAGTTACGAGACAGCGGGAGGGACCGGGGAGCTGTTTTTT. Its protein is CASSYETAGGTGELFF.

This rearrangement joins TRBV5-4 to TRBJ2-7, with 12 nucleotides matching TRBD2. Germline lookup yields CDR1 SGHNT and CDR2 YYREEE (reference sequence). The V gene end was trimmed by 4 bases and the J gene end by 6 bases; junction bases not matched to a gene: 17. The CDR3 contains 18 residues. In nucleotides, the CDR3 is TGTGCCAGCAGCCGACGGGGGGGACTAGCGGGCCCTCAGTCCGAGCAGTACTTC. It encodes CASSRRGGLAGPQSEQYF.

The table lists this clone with a few counts. The rearrangement links TRBV4-1 to TRBJ1-5; the match to TRBD1 covers 8 bases. J lost 5 bases, V lost 8 bases, and 5 bases had no gene match. The CDR3 spans 13 residues. Germline assignment: CDR1 MGHRA and CDR2 YSYEKL. The CDR3 nucleotides are TGCGCCAGCGCCAGGGGGCTCGATCAGCCCCAGCATTTT. This sequence encodes CASARGLDQPQHF.

A remark on this clone: Other DNA sequences from this sample encode an identical CDR3 as well. The chain uses TRBV15 and TRBJ2-3, with 15 positions matching TRBD2. The CDR3 totals 16 residues. In germline, CDR1 is LNHNV, CDR2 YYDKDF (reference sequence). Germline trimming cut 5 bases from V and 3 bases from J; bases unmatched to any gene: 3. The CDR3 sequence is CATSSGLAGGTDTQYF. The CDR3 DNA reads as TGTGCCACCAGCTCCGGACTAGCGGGAGGGACAGATACGCAGTATTTT.

A few counts support this clone. The rearrangement joins TRBV5-1 to TRBJ1-3; no firm D call. In germline, CDR1 is SGHRS, CDR2 YFSETQ. The CDR3 covers 14 residues. V shed 4 bases and J shed 4 bases, with 12 bases lying between them. The CDR3 reads CASSQPDSGNTIYF. In nucleotides, the CDR3 is TGCGCCAGCAGCCAACCGGATTCCGGAAACACCATATATTTT. Using reference TRBV5-1 and TRBJ1-3 for the parts outside the CDR3, the full variable domain is KAGVTQTPRYLIKTRGQQVTLSCSPISGHRSVSWYQQTPGQGLQFLFEYFSETQRNKGNFPGRFSGRQFSNSRSEMNVSTLELGDSALYLCASSQPDSGNTIYFGEGSWLTVV.

This sequence joins TRBV11-2 and TRBJ2-5, with D maybe TRBD2 (5 bases). The germline V and J ends were trimmed by 5 bases and 2 bases, with 9 bases remaining between them. From germline, CDR1 is SGHAT and CDR2 FQNNGV. This CDR3 has 13 amino acids. In DNA, the CDR3 is TGTGCCAGCAGCCAAACTAGACAAGAGACCCAGTACTTC. Translation: CASSQTRQETQYF.

V is TRBV25-1 and J is TRBJ2-5, with unresolved D. The CDR3 has 12 residues. The V end was cut by 7 bases, the J end by 2 bases, with 8 bases between. The germline V gene has CDR1 MGHDK and CDR2 SYGVNS. This chain's CDR3 is CASTNKQETQYF. Here the CDR3 DNA reads TGTGCCAGCACCAACAAGCAAGAGACCCAGTACTTC.

V is TRBV7-2 and J is TRBJ2-1; 8 positions agree with TRBD2. The V gene end was trimmed by 5 bases and the J gene end by 6 bases; junction bases not matched to a gene: 9. CDR3 length equals 15 residues. Germline loops: CDR1 SGHTA, CDR2 FQGNSA. As DNA, the CDR3 is TGTGCCAGCAGCCCCTCAGCGGGAGTAGGCAATGAGCAGTTCTTC. Translation: CASSPSAGVGNEQFF.

The table lists this clone with many counts. The chain links TRBV2 to TRBJ1-1; TRBD1 is a possible D gene (5 bases). Germline V lookup: CDR1 SNHLY, CDR2 FYNNEI. V lost 4 bases and J lost 5, with 14 bases in between. The CDR3 length is 14 residues. The DNA for the CDR3 is TGTGCCAGCAGTGTGGCAGGGCGGGGGACTGAAGCTTTCTTT. Amino acids: CASSVAGRGTEAFF. Full variable domain (outside the CDR3, taken from reference TRBV2 and TRBJ1-1): EPEVTQTPSHQVTQMGQEVILRCVPISNHLYFYWYRQILGQKVEFLVSFYNNEISEKSEIFDDQFSVERPDGSNFTLKIRSTKLEDSAMYFCASSVAGRGTEAFFGQGTRLTVV.

The CDR3 region has the DNA TGTGCCAGCAGCGTAGATGGGGGGCCCTATGGCTACACCTTC. It translates to CASSVDGGPYGYTF. This chain links TRBV9 with TRBJ1-2; D is possibly TRBD1 (6 bases). This CDR3 spans 14 amino acids. V lost 0 bases and J lost 4, with 10 bases in between. CDR1 SGDLS and CDR2 YYNGEE come from the germline V gene.

The chain uses TRBV5-4 and TRBJ1-2, with 10 bases matching TRBD1. Per the germline V gene, CDR1 is SGHNT and CDR2 is YYREEE (reference sequence). The V and J ends lost 3 bases and 8 bases, in that order; junction bases with no gene match: 13. The length of the CDR3 is 16 residues. CDR3: CASSSAGTGVVGGYTF. The CDR3, as DNA: TGTGCCAGCAGCTCCGCCGGGACAGGGGTTGTAGGGGGCTACACCTTC.

This clone was observed once. The V call is TRBV7-9, the J call TRBJ2-7; 10 nucleotides agree with TRBD1. J was trimmed by 4 bases and V by 7 bases; bases with no gene match: 16. CDR3 length: 17 residues. Germline loops: CDR1 SEHNR, CDR2 FQNEAQ (reference sequence). The CDR3 bases are TGTGCCAGCACGAGCGCCGTCGGGACAGGGGCGATTTACGAGCAGTACTTC. This sequence encodes CASTSAVGTGAIYEQYF.

The chain links TRBV2 to TRBJ2-3; 8 nucleotides agree with TRBD2. This CDR3 region has 16 residues. Germline V lookup: CDR1 SNHLY, CDR2 FYNNEI. V was pared by 2 bases and J by 6 bases, with 10 bases of the junction left unmatched. CDR3 residues: CASSEIRLAGADTQYF. CDR3 coding DNA: TGTGCCAGCAGTGAAATAAGGCTAGCGGGCGCTGATACGCAGTATTTT.

The V call is TRBV6-1, the J call TRBJ2-5; D is unclear. V lost 2 bases, J lost 5 bases, and 21 bases lay in between. Germline V gene lookup returns CDR1 MNHNS and CDR2 SASEGT. The CDR3 extends over 17 amino acids. The CDR3 DNA follows: TGTGCCAGCAGTGAACGAGGCAGGTCACCCTCAAGGGAGACCCAGTACTTC. Translated, it gives CASSERGRSPSRETQYF.

The gene calls are TRBV29-1 and TRBJ2-3; TRBD1 is a possible D gene (5 bases). Germline loops: CDR1 SQVTM, CDR2 ANQGSEA. The CDR3 spans 15 residues. Trimming took 4 bases from V and 2 from J, leaving 16 bases between them. The CDR3 DNA reads as TGCAGCGTTGGTGGCAGGGCGCTTGACACAGATACGCAGTATTTT. Its translation is CSVGGRALDTDTQYF.